This is a list of T cell receptor beta chains from one sample in a study of blood T cell repertoires in COVID-19. Here immunoSEQ multiplex PCR was the method, and the copy in TCRdb shows in-frame clones only, minus some. The data contain fewer than 100,000 clones, 85% to 90% of them singletons. Input material: peripheral blood. These receptor sequences come from a man older than 75 in a cohort sampled during active COVID-19. Both conserved end residues are part of each CDR3. D genes are given only for firm matches. The size of a clone is reported for some rows only, either as once, few or many, or as a class for expanded clones.

v_gene	d_gene	abundance	j_gene	CDR3nt	CDR3aa
TRBV6-5	.	.	TRBJ2-3	TGTGCCAGCAGTTACTCGGTGGGGCGGACAGATACGCAGTATTTT	CASSYSVGRTDTQYF
TRBV5-5	.	.	TRBJ2-2	TGTGCCAGCAGCCCAGGGGGGTCCGGGGAGCTGTTTTTT	CASSPGGSGELFF
TRBV7-6	.	.	TRBJ2-7	TGTGCCAGCAGCAAAGACACTCAATCCTACGAGCAGTACTTC	CASSKDTQSYEQYF
TRBV7-9	.	.	TRBJ1-3	TGTGCCAGCAGCCCAGGGGCTGGAAACACCATATATTTT	CASSPGAGNTIYF
TRBV9	TRBD1	.	TRBJ2-5	TGTGCCAGCAGCTCCCGCCCAGACAGGGGGTGGGAGACCCAGTACTTC	CASSSRPDRGWETQYF
TRBV6-5	.	.	TRBJ1-5	TGTGCCAGCAGTCTTCAGAGCAATCAGCCCCAGCATTTT	CASSLQSNQPQHF
TRBV6-2/TRBV6-3	TRBD2	.	TRBJ2-5	TGTGCCAGCAGTTACGGACCCCTAGCGGGGGGCCGAGAGACCCAGTACTTC	CASSYGPLAGGRETQYF
TRBV6-5	.	.	TRBJ2-1	TGTGCCAGCAGACCGACTCGGAGCTCCTACAATGAGCAGTTCTTC	CASRPTRSSYNEQFF
TRBV4-2	.	.	TRBJ1-2	TGTGCCAGCAGCCCAGCAAGGGGGAACTATGGCTACACCTTC	CASSPARGNYGYTF
TRBV5-1	.	.	TRBJ1-1	TGCGCCAGCAGCGACGGTCGGACAGTGAACACTGAAGCTTTCTTT	CASSDGRTVNTEAFF
TRBV19	TRBD2	.	TRBJ2-3	TGTGCCAGTAGTAATCTAGGGACTAGCATTAGGACAGATACGCAGTATTTT	CASSNLGTSIRTDTQYF
TRBV20-1	.	.	TRBJ1-2	TGCAGTGCTAGGTTAAACTATGGCTACACCTTC	CSARLNYGYTF
TRBV6-5	TRBD1	.	TRBJ1-6	TGTGCCAGCAGTTTGATGCGGACAGGCAATTCACCCCTCCACTTT	CASSLMRTGNSPLHF
TRBV27	.	.	TRBJ1-2	TGTGCCAGCAGTACGGGGGGCTATGGCTACACCTTC	CASSTGGYGYTF
TRBV19	.	once	TRBJ1-4	TGTGCCAGTAGTATCCCCGACACCTTTAATGAAAAACTGTTTTTT	CASSIPDTFNEKLFF
TRBV27	TRBD1	.	TRBJ1-1	TGTGCCAGCAGTCTCTCCGGGACAGTGACGAACACTGAAGCTTTCTTT	CASSLSGTVTNTEAFF
TRBV2	.	.	TRBJ1-5	TGTGCCAGCATGCGGTATAGCAATCAGCCCCAGCATTTT	CASMRYSNQPQHF